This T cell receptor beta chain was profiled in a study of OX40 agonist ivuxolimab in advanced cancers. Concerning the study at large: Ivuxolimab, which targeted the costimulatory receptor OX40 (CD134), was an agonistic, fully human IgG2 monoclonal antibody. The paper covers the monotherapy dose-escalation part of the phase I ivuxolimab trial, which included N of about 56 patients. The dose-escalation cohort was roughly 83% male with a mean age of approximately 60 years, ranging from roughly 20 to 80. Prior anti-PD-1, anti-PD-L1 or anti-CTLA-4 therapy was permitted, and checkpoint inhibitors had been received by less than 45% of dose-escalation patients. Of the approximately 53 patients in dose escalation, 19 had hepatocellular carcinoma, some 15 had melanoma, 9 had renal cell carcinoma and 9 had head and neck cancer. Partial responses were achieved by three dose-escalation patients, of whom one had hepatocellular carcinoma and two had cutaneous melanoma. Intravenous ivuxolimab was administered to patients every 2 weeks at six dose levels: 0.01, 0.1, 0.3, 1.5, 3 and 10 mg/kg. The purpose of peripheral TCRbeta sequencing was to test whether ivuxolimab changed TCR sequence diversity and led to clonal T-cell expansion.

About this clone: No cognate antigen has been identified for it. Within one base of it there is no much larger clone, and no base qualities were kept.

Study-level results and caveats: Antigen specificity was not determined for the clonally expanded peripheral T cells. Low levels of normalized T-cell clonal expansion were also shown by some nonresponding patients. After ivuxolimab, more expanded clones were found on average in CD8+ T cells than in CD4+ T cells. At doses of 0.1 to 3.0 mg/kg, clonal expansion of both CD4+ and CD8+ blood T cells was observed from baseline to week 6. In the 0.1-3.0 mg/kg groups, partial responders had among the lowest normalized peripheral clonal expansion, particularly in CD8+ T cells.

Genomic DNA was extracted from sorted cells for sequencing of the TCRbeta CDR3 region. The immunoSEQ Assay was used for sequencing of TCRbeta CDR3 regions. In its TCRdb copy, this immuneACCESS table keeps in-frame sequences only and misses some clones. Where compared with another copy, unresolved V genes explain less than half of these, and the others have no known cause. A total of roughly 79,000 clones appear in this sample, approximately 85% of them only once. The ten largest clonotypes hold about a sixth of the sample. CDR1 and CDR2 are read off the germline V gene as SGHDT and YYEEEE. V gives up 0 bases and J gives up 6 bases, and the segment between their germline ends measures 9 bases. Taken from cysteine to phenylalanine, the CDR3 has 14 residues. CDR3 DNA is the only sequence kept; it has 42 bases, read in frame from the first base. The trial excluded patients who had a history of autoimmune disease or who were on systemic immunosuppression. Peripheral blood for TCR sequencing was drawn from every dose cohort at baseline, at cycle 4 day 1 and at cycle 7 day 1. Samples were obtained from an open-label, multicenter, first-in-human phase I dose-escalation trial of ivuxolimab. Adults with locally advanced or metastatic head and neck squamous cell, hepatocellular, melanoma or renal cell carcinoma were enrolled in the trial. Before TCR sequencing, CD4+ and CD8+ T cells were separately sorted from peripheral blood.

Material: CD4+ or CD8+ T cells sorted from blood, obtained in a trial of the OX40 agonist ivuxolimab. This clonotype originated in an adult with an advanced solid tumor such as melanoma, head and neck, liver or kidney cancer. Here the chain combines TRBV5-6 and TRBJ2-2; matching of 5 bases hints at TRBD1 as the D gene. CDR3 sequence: CASSLAGLPGELFF. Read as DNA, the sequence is TGTGCCAGCAGCTTGGCAGGGCTACCCGGGGAGCTGTTTTTT.